Presented here are 29 T cell receptor beta chains from one specimen sequenced in a study of blood T cell repertoires in COVID-19. Assay used: immunoSEQ multiplex PCR; TCRdb lists only in-frame clones, some missing. The data hold 470,000 or so clones, with roughly 85% observed a single time. The source material was peripheral blood. These TCRs come from a human donor in a cohort sampled during active COVID-19.

This rearrangement joins TRBV11-3 to TRBJ2-1; 7 bases fit TRBD1. The CDR3 extends over 15 amino acids. The germline V gene has CDR1 SGHNT and CDR2 YENEEA. After removal of 5 bases from V and 0 bases from J, the junction contained 4 bases not matched to a gene. The CDR3 region is CASSPGQSSYNEQFF. In nucleotides, the CDR3 is TGTGCCAGCAGCCCGGGACAGAGCTCCTACAATGAGCAGTTCTTC.

This clone was seen a few times. The V and J genes are TRBV27 and TRBJ2-7; possible D gene TRBD1, 6 bases. Germline-derived CDR1 and CDR2 are MNHEY and SMNVEV (reference sequence). The CDR3 consists of 13 residues. V was clipped by 2 bases and J by 3 bases, with 8 bases between them. CDR3 nucleotide sequence: TGTGCCAGCAGTTTAAAGGACAGCTACGAGCAGTACTTC. Its translation: CASSLKDSYEQYF.

Notes on this clone: This CDR3 is also generated by other DNA sequences in the sample. J is TRBJ2-1 and V is TRBV20-1, with 10 bases fitting TRBD2. V dropped 3 bases and J dropped 7; count of bases not matched to a gene: 6. From germline, CDR1 is DFQATT and CDR2 SNEGSKA (reference sequence). The CDR3 spans 14 residues. CDR3: CSASRPSGRNEQFF. CDR3 DNA sequence: TGCAGTGCTAGTAGGCCTAGCGGGAGAAATGAGCAGTTCTTC.

The V gene is TRBV30, the J gene TRBJ1-1; perhaps TRBD1 as D (5 bases). The germline V gene has CDR1 GTSNPN and CDR2 SVGIG (reference sequence). CDR3 length: 11 amino acids. The V and J ends lost 7 bases and 6 bases respectively, with 12 bases between them. The DNA for the CDR3 is TGTGCCTCCAGGGCGGGAGCTGAAGCTTTCTTT. Protein sequence: CASRAGAEAFF.

The chain couples TRBV6-6 to TRBJ2-7; 9 bases fit TRBD2. The germline CDR1 and CDR2 sequences are MNHNY and SVGAGI (reference sequence). The CDR3 totals 18 residues. Trimming at V came to 5 bases and at J to 2 bases, leaving 16 bases not matched to a gene. CDR3 DNA: TGTGCCAGCAGTCCCATCGGGGGGCTAGCGGGAAATCCCTACGAGCAGTACTTC. It codes for CASSPIGGLAGNPYEQYF.

The chain joins TRBV7-8 to TRBJ2-3, with 9 bases lining up with TRBD2. This CDR3 is 16 amino acids long. The trim removed 5 bases at V and 1 base at J, leaving 7 bases unmatched. Germline CDR1 reads SGHVS; CDR2 reads FQNEAQ. This CDR3 reads CASSPWLAGGTDTQYF. The DNA for the CDR3 is TGTGCCAGCAGCCCCTGGTTAGCGGGAGGCACAGATACGCAGTATTTT.

In this sample, this clone turned up once. The CDR3 sequence is CASKEGQGMAGANVLTF. The CDR3 DNA is TGTGCCAGTAAGGAGGGACAGGGAATGGCTGGGGCCAACGTCCTGACTTTC. The chain has TRBV19 and TRBJ2-6; 9 bases line up with TRBD1. V gave up 7 bases and J gave up 2 bases; unmatched junction bases: 9. Germline CDR1 is LNHDA and CDR2 is SQIVND (reference sequence). This CDR3 region has 17 residues.

The CDR3: CATPTPGGELFF. CDR3 DNA sequence: TGTGCCACCCCGACCCCGGGGGGGGAGCTGTTTTTT. The chain uses TRBV2 and TRBJ2-2; D may be TRBD2 (5 bases). This CDR3 comprises 12 residues. Looked up from germline, CDR1 is SNHLY and CDR2 is FYNNEI. V gave up 10 bases and J gave up 8 bases, with 14 bases separating them.

The genes are TRBV28 and TRBJ2-7; TRBD1 matches at 10 bases. With V trimmed by 6 bases and J by 4 bases, 15 bases remained unmatched. The CDR3 extends over 17 amino acids. CDR1 is MDHEN and CDR2 is SYDVKM in the germline V gene. As DNA, the CDR3 is TGTGCCAGCAGATTTGACAGGGGGCCCTCTCTTTCATACGAGCAGTACTTC. Translating gives CASRFDRGPSLSYEQYF.

This rearrangement joins TRBV24-1 to TRBJ1-2; tentative D call: TRBD1 (6 bases). V dropped 2 bases and J dropped 4 bases, with 13 bases sitting between them. Germline assignment: CDR1 KGHDR and CDR2 SFDVKD. The CDR3 runs 15 residues. The CDR3, as DNA: TGTGCCACCAGTGATTCAGGGGCCCAGGGCTATGGCTACACCTTC. It translates to CATSDSGAQGYGYTF.

This clone was counted a few times. The chain is built from TRBV24-1 and TRBJ1-2, with a possible D match to TRBD1 (6 bases). With 3 bases removed from V and 4 bases from J, the gap between germline ends came to 11 bases. The V gene's germline CDR1 is KGHDR and CDR2 SFDVKD. The length of the CDR3 is 14 residues. This chain's CDR3 is CATSDTQGGYGYTF. The CDR3 DNA reads as TGTGCCACCAGTGATACACAGGGTGGCTATGGCTACACCTTC.

This rearrangement joins TRBV5-4 to TRBJ1-1; no definite D call. The CDR3 loop spans 15 amino acids. CDR1 is SGHNT, CDR2 YYREEE, per germline (reference sequence). Deletions cut 0 bases from V and 0 bases from J, with 9 bases between. The CDR3 sequence is CASSLDSIMNTEAFF. CDR3 DNA: TGTGCCAGCAGCTTGGACAGCATTATGAACACTGAAGCTTTCTTT.

This clone was seen only a few times. CDR3 region: CASRTLTFEGYTF. The CDR3 bases are TGTGCCAGCAGGACACTGACCTTTGAAGGCTACACCTTC. This rearrangement joins TRBV2 to TRBJ1-2; D ambiguous. This CDR3 has 13 amino acids. Germline lookup yields CDR1 SNHLY and CDR2 FYNNEI. V was clipped by 6 bases and J by 8 bases, with 16 bases between them.

The rearrangement uses TRBV6-6 and TRBJ1-1, with D possibly TRBD1 on 5 matching bases. Germline loops: CDR1 MNHNY, CDR2 SVGAGI (reference sequence). V was shortened by 6 bases and J by 3 bases, with 20 bases between the two germline ends. The CDR3 is made up of 16 amino acids. Here the CDR3 reads CASRTLGGRGDTEAFF. In nucleotides, the CDR3 is TGTGCCAGCAGAACCCTCGGGGGGAGAGGGGACACTGAAGCTTTCTTT.

The chain has TRBV7-9 and TRBJ1-3, with D hard to call. V dropped 5 bases and J dropped 4 bases, with 15 bases sitting between them. This CDR3 is 15 amino acids long. Germline V gene data show CDR1 as SEHNR and CDR2 as FQNEAQ (reference sequence). CDR3 sequence: CASSAQRGQGNTIYF. The CDR3, as DNA: TGTGCCAGCAGCGCCCAACGCGGGCAAGGAAACACCATATATTTT. Supplemented by reference TRBV7-9 and TRBJ1-3, the full variable domain reads DTGVSQNPRHKITKRGQNVTFRCDPISEHNRLYWYRQTLGQGPEFLTYFQNEAQLEKSRLLSDRFSAERPKGSFSTLEIQRTEQGDSAMYLCASSAQRGQGNTIYFGEGSWLTVV.

The chain is built from TRBV5-1 and TRBJ1-1; 10 bases line up with TRBD1. Germline V gives CDR1 SGHRS, CDR2 YFSETQ. V was clipped by 4 bases and J by 3 bases; unmatched bases: 6. This CDR3 has 15 amino acids. The CDR3 loop is CASSRTGGRDTEAFF. CDR3 in DNA: TGCGCCAGCAGCCGGACAGGGGGAAGGGACACTGAAGCTTTCTTT.

This chain links TRBV7-8 with TRBJ1-6; D remains ambiguous. Germline V lookup: CDR1 SGHVS, CDR2 FQNEAQ. The V end was cut by 5 bases, the J end by 0 bases, with 11 bases between. This CDR3 is built from 16 residues. CDR3 DNA: TGTGCCAGCAGCCTACAGAGTACCTCCTATAATTCACCCCTCCACTTT. Translating it yields CASSLQSTSYNSPLHF. Full variable domain (remainder filled in from reference TRBV7-8 and TRBJ1-6): GAGVSQSPRYKVAKRGQDVALRCDPISGHVSLFWYQQALGQGPEFLTYFQNEAQLDKSGLPSDRFFAERPEGSVSTLKIQRTQQEDSAVYLCASSLQSTSYNSPLHFGNGTRLTVT.

This chain links TRBV7-8 with TRBJ1-1; no reliable D call. V was shortened by 5 bases and J by 4 bases, with 14 bases between the two germline ends. The CDR3 totals 14 residues. Germline CDR1 is SGHVS and CDR2 is FQNEAQ. The CDR3 coding sequence is TGTGCCAGCAGCCGCCGGGAAAGGGCCACTGAAGCTTTCTTT. Encoded protein: CASSRRERATEAFF.

Only a few counts were recorded for this clone. The chain employs TRBV18 and TRBJ1-2, with D tentatively TRBD1 (5 bases). This CDR3 region has 13 residues. Trimming took 6 bases from V and 5 from J, leaving 13 bases between them. Per germline, CDR1 KGHSH and CDR2 LQKENI. The CDR3 reads CASSETDAYGYTF. DNA of the CDR3: TGTGCCAGCTCGGAGACAGACGCTTATGGCTACACCTTC.

The CDR3 reads CASTGSNSGNTIYF. The CDR3 region has the DNA TGTGCCAGTACGGGTTCCAACTCTGGAAACACCATATATTTT. V gene TRBV19 combines with J gene TRBJ1-3, with D unclear. The V gene lost 7 bases and the J gene lost 0 bases, with 10 bases spanning the gap. The CDR3 consists of 14 residues. The germline gives CDR1 LNHDA, CDR2 SQIVND (reference sequence).

This chain links TRBV7-2 with TRBJ2-7; weak D call: TRBD1 (6 bases). Deletions cut 0 bases from V and 5 bases from J, with 8 bases between. The length of the CDR3 is 13 residues. Germline-derived CDR1 and CDR2 are SGHTA and FQGNSA. CDR3 sequence (DNA): TGTGCCAGCAGCTTAGCAGGGGGAGACGAGCAGTACTTC. As protein: CASSLAGGDEQYF. Full variable domain (outside the CDR3, taken from reference TRBV7-2 and TRBJ2-7): GAGVSQSPSNKVTEKGKDVELRCDPISGHTALYWYRQSLGQGLEFLIYFQGNSAPDKSGLPSDRFSAERTGGSVSTLTIQRTQQEDSAVYLCASSLAGGDEQYFGPGTRLTVT.

J is TRBJ2-1 and V is TRBV29-1, with D perhaps TRBD2 (5 bases). Germline V gene sequence: CDR1 SQVTM, CDR2 ANQGSEA. Trimming pared 4 bases from V and 1 base from J, leaving 11 bases between. CDR3 length: 14 amino acids. The CDR3 nucleotides read TGCAGCGTTGCCGGCGGGCGTTCCTACAATGAGCAGTTCTTC. Translating it yields CSVAGGRSYNEQFF.

The CDR3 reads CASSSKKAGTGGIDTQYF. The CDR3 DNA follows: TGTGCCAGCAGCTCCAAAAAAGCCGGGACAGGGGGGATAGATACGCAGTATTTT. The chain couples TRBV5-4 to TRBJ2-3; TRBD1 matches at 11 bases. The germline V gene has CDR1 SGHNT and CDR2 YYREEE (reference sequence). With V trimmed by 3 bases and J by 5 bases, 14 bases remained unmatched. The CDR3 has 18 residues.

The chain uses TRBV5-6 and TRBJ1-2, with D perhaps TRBD1 (5 bases). The CDR3 spans 13 residues. CDR1 and CDR2 (germline): SGHDT, YYEEEE. With 4 bases removed from V and 7 bases from J, the gap between germline ends came to 14 bases. CDR3 sequence: CASSQQVLSGYTF. The CDR3, as DNA: TGTGCCAGCAGCCAACAGGTCCTCAGTGGCTACACCTTC.

The chain is built from TRBV10-1 and TRBJ2-1; D not resolved. CDR1 WNHNN and CDR2 SYGVQD come from the germline V gene (reference sequence). Trimming took 0 bases from V and 6 from J, leaving 6 bases between them. The CDR3 is 13 residues long. CDR3 in DNA: TGCGCCAGCAGTGAGTCGTACGGCAATGAGCAGTTCTTC. Its translation is CASSESYGNEQFF.

This clone has just one count. This chain links TRBV11-3 with TRBJ2-7; D may be TRBD1 (5 bases). The CDR3 totals 13 residues. V shed 5 bases and J shed 5 bases, with 13 bases lying between them. The germline V gene has CDR1 SGHNT and CDR2 YENEEA. This CDR3 reads CASSLSTEDEQYF. As DNA, the CDR3 is TGTGCCAGCAGCCTTTCGACAGAGGACGAGCAGTACTTC.

The V and J genes are TRBV5-1 and TRBJ1-1, with TRBD1 matching 8 bases. V lost 3 bases and J lost 1; bases outside the gene matches: 2. This CDR3 has 14 residues. The germline gives CDR1 SGHRS, CDR2 YFSETQ. CDR3 DNA sequence: TGCGCCAGCAGCTGGGACAGGCAGAACACTGAAGCTTTCTTT. It is translated as CASSWDRQNTEAFF. Looking up the rest from reference TRBV5-1 and TRBJ1-1 gives the full variable domain: KAGVTQTPRYLIKTRGQQVTLSCSPISGHRSVSWYQQTPGQGLQFLFEYFSETQRNKGNFPGRFSGRQFSNSRSEMNVSTLELGDSALYLCASSWDRQNTEAFFGQGTRLTVV.

The rearrangement joins TRBV30 to TRBJ1-1; 9 nucleotides agree with TRBD1. The CDR3 loop spans 16 amino acids. The V segment lost 1 base and the J segment 3 bases; nucleotides outside the gene matches: 9. Germline V gene data show CDR1 as GTSNPN and CDR2 as SVGIG (reference sequence). CDR3 coding DNA: TGTGCCTGGAGTGCTCAGGCTTGGACAGGGGACACTGAAGCTTTCTTT. Translating gives CAWSAQAWTGDTEAFF.

V usage is TRBV3-1 (or the pseudogene TRBV3-2) and J usage is TRBJ1-1; the D gene is possibly TRBD1 (6 bases). The germline V gene encodes CDR1 LGHDT and CDR2 YNNKEL (reference sequence). CDR3 length equals 13 residues. V dropped 5 bases and J dropped 8 bases, with 15 bases sitting between them. CDR3 sequence (DNA): TGTGCCAGCAGCTCTATCAGGGGTACAGAAGCTTTCTTT. Translating gives CASSSIRGTEAFF.